This is a list of T cell receptor beta chains from one sample in a study of OX40 agonist ivuxolimab in advanced cancers. The method was immunoSEQ multiplex PCR; TCRdb's version includes in-frame clones alone and lacks a portion of them. The sample holds more than 65,000 clones, approximately 80% seen once. Specimen: CD4+ or CD8+ T cells sorted from blood, collected in a trial of the OX40 agonist ivuxolimab. The receptors were gathered from an adult with an advanced solid tumor such as melanoma, head and neck, liver or kidney cancer. The CDR3 runs from the conserved cysteine through the conserved F or W. Each record gives: J gene, V gene, D gene, clone size, CDR3 protein, CDR3 DNA. A D gene is named only where the DNA matches it firmly. Rows may omit the clone size; those that give it use once, few, many or a size class.

>TRBJ1-1|TRBV13|.|.
CASSPRASGATEAFF
TGTGCCAGCAGCCCCCGGGCCTCCGGGGCCACTGAAGCTTTCTTT
>TRBJ1-5|TRBV12-5|.|few
CASGGGPGLAPQHF
TGTGCTAGTGGTGGGGGTCCGGGACTTGCGCCCCAGCATTTT
>TRBJ1-1|TRBV20-1|.|.
CSAARSVAFF
TGCAGTGCCGCACGGTCCGTAGCTTTCTTT
>TRBJ2-1|TRBV9|TRBD2|.
CASSASGGRSNEQFF
TGTGCCAGCAGCGCAAGCGGGGGGAGGTCCAATGAGCAGTTCTTC
>TRBJ2-7|TRBV2|TRBD1|.
CASRGGGYEQYF
TGTGCCAGCAGAGGGGGCGGCTACGAGCAGTACTTC
>TRBJ1-5|TRBV19|TRBD1|few
CASTPGQGRSNQPQHF
TGTGCCAGTACCCCGGGACAGGGGCGTAGCAATCAGCCCCAGCATTTT
>TRBJ1-1|TRBV6-5|.|.
CASSYSTAMNTEAFF
TGTGCCAGCAGTTACTCAACCGCGATGAACACTGAAGCTTTCTTT
>TRBJ1-6|TRBV18|.|.
CASSPSKPNSPLHF
TGTGCCAGCTCACCCTCAAAACCCAATTCACCCCTCCACTTT
>TRBJ2-5|TRBV30|.|.
CAWKANQETQYF
TGTGCCTGGAAGGCAAACCAAGAGACCCAGTACTTC
>TRBJ1-5|TRBV19|.|.
CASKTDGLNTPQHF
TGTGCCAGTAAAACAGACGGACTAAACACGCCCCAGCATTTT
>TRBJ2-3|TRBV5-1|TRBD2|.
CASSLEGSGGSAQYF
TGCGCCAGCAGCTTGGAGGGTAGCGGGGGATCCGCGCAGTATTTT
>TRBJ2-5|TRBV2|TRBD2|.
CASSETSGRGETQYF
TGTGCCAGCAGTGAGACTAGCGGGAGGGGAGAGACCCAGTACTTC
>TRBJ2-3|TRBV9|.|.
CASSARLVSTDTQYF
TGTGCCAGCAGCGCCAGACTAGTGAGCACAGATACGCAGTATTTT
>TRBJ2-1|TRBV4-1|.|.
CASSDGPTEYNEQFF
TGCGCCAGCAGCGACGGGCCTACCGAGTACAATGAGCAGTTCTTC
>TRBJ2-1|TRBV11-2|TRBD1|few
CASSSLGGDEQFF
TGTGCCAGCAGCTCCCTAGGGGGCGATGAGCAGTTCTTC
>TRBJ1-2|TRBV6-5|TRBD1|.
CASSYGDRRLSGYTF
TGTGCCAGCAGTTATGGGGACAGGAGGCTCAGTGGCTACACCTTC
>TRBJ2-6|TRBV2|.|.
CAGGTMTAGANVLTF
TGTGCCGGGGGGACAATGACAGCTGGGGCCAACGTCCTGACTTTC
>TRBJ2-1|TRBV5-1|.|.
CASSHSDRLYNEQFF
TGCGCCAGCAGCCACTCGGACCGATTATACAATGAGCAGTTCTTC
>TRBJ2-7|TRBV6-6|.|.
CASSYGQPGALKQYF
TGTGCCAGCAGTTACGGGCAACCGGGGGCTCTCAAGCAGTACTTC
>TRBJ2-3|TRBV29-1|TRBD2|.
CSVAGGKSTDTQYF
TGCAGCGTTGCGGGGGGGAAGAGCACAGATACGCAGTATTTT
>TRBJ2-5|TRBV7-2|TRBD2|.
CASSLGLAGAYRETQYF
TGTGCCAGCAGCTTAGGACTAGCGGGGGCCTACAGAGAGACCCAGTACTTC
>TRBJ2-5|TRBV19|.|.
CASSHRDLQETQYF
TGTGCCAGTAGTCACCGGGACCTACAAGAGACCCAGTACTTC
>TRBJ2-6|TRBV19|.|few
CASSIQWGTGANVLTF
TGTGCCAGTAGTATTCAATGGGGGACTGGGGCCAACGTCCTGACTTTC
>TRBJ1-1|TRBV29-1|.|.
CSVQAFHPEAFF
TGCAGCGTTCAGGCCTTTCACCCTGAAGCTTTCTTT
>TRBJ2-3|TRBV19|TRBD2|.
CASSMGLAVTDTQYF
TGTGCCAGTAGTATGGGACTAGCGGTCACAGATACGCAGTATTTT
>TRBJ2-5|TRBV19|TRBD2|.
CASSIGRERETQYF
TGTGCCAGTAGTATTGGGCGGGAGAGGGAGACCCAGTACTTC
>TRBJ1-2|TRBV10-3|TRBD1|.
CAISEDSRGLYYGYTF
TGTGCCATCAGTGAAGATTCAAGGGGGCTTTACTATGGCTACACCTTC
>TRBJ2-1|TRBV11-2|TRBD2|.
CASSFFGTSRGNEQFF
TGTGCCAGCAGCTTTTTCGGGACTAGTAGGGGCAATGAGCAGTTCTTC
>TRBJ2-2|TRBV5-1|.|.
CASSFGANTGELFF
TGCGCCAGCAGCTTCGGAGCGAACACCGGGGAGCTGTTTTTT
>TRBJ1-1|TRBV6-1|.|.
CASNGGGPEAFF
TGTGCCAGCAATGGCGGGGGACCAGAAGCTTTCTTT
>TRBJ2-3|TRBV18|.|.
CASSPQDGTDTQYF
TGTGCCAGCTCACCGCAGGACGGCACAGATACGCAGTATTTT
>TRBJ2-3|TRBV30|.|.
CASTRGGAWDTQYF
TGTGCCTCAACCAGGGGGGGCGCTTGGGATACGCAGTATTTT
>TRBJ2-3|TRBV7-2|.|once
CASSARGTTVTDTQYF
TGTGCCAGCAGCGCTCGGGGAACAACGGTCACAGATACGCAGTATTTT
>TRBJ2-2|TRBV29-1|.|.
CSGRRGPNTGELFF
TGCAGCGGTAGACGGGGGCCTAACACCGGGGAGCTGTTTTTT
>TRBJ2-3|TRBV7-2|.|.
CASSQGQADTQYF
TGTGCCAGCAGCCAGGGACAAGCAGATACGCAGTATTTT
>TRBJ1-2|TRBV6-6|TRBD1|.
CASSYSATGLPGYTF
TGTGCCAGCAGTTACTCCGCGACAGGGCTCCCTGGCTACACCTTC
>TRBJ1-1|TRBV18|.|.
CASSPGGSTEAFF
TGTGCCAGCTCACCAGGCGGCTCCACTGAAGCTTTCTTT
>TRBJ2-1|TRBV7-9|TRBD2|.
CASSSGLAGVGEQFF
TGTGCCAGCAGCTCGGGACTAGCGGGAGTGGGTGAGCAGTTCTTC
>TRBJ1-3|TRBV2|TRBD1|.
CASSSARTGSGNTIYF
TGTGCCAGCAGTTCTGCCCGGACAGGCTCTGGAAACACCATATATTTT
>TRBJ2-3|TRBV7-6|.|.
CASSLGEVGRNSDTQYF
TGTGCCAGCAGCTTAGGTGAAGTGGGCAGAAACTCAGATACGCAGTATTTT
>TRBJ2-1|TRBV11-2|TRBD2|.
CASSARGLATGGRQFF
TGTGCCAGCAGCGCGAGGGGACTAGCGACCGGGGGCCGGCAGTTCTTC
>TRBJ2-3|TRBV4-1|TRBD2|once
CASRTTSGVTDTQYF
TGCGCCAGCAGGACCACTAGCGGGGTCACAGATACGCAGTATTTT